The 24 T cell receptor beta chains in this list originate from one sample, sequenced in a study of cytomegalovirus exposure and HLA in healthy donors. The PCR employed 60 Vbeta primers together with 13 Jbeta primers. Clones were sequenced by immunoSEQ multiplex PCR, and TCRdb holds only the in-frame ones, with some missing. The sample table sets out around 97,000 clones. Input material: PBMCs. The receptors here all came from a man aged 35 to 55 in good health and CMV-seronegative.

The chain carries TRBV11-2 and TRBJ2-2; weak D call: TRBD1 (6 bases). Germline CDR1 reads SGHAT; CDR2 reads FQNNGV. The CDR3 is 14 residues long. V was shortened by 5 bases and J by 1 base, with 8 bases between the two germline ends. As DNA, the CDR3 is TGTGCCAGCAGCCTGACAGGGAACACCGGGGAGCTGTTTTTT. The encoded protein is CASSLTGNTGELFF.

The gene calls are TRBV19 and TRBJ2-4, with D possibly matching TRBD2 (6 bases). Germline V gene sequence: CDR1 LNHDA, CDR2 SQIVND (reference sequence). V was shortened by 6 bases and J by 0 bases, with 9 bases between the two germline ends. The CDR3 loop spans 14 amino acids. The CDR3 region is CASRQEGAKNIQYF. CDR3 DNA: TGTGCCAGTAGGCAGGAGGGAGCCAAAAACATTCAGTACTTC.

This chain joins TRBV9 and TRBJ2-7; 8 bases are a match to TRBD1. Germline assignment: CDR1 SGDLS and CDR2 YYNGEE. The CDR3 sequence is 16 residues long. The ends lost 4 bases at V and 6 bases at J; junction bases unmatched: 15. CDR3 nucleotides: TGTGCCAGCAGCACCGCTCCCGGGACAGGAGGCATCGAGCAGTACTTC. Translation: CASSTAPGTGGIEQYF.

The chain has TRBV5-1 and TRBJ1-4; TRBD1 is a possible D gene (5 bases). Trimming removed 1 base from V and 8 bases from J, with 9 bases in between. This CDR3 has 13 amino acids. Germline V gene sequence: CDR1 SGHRS, CDR2 YFSETQ. CDR3 region: CASSLTGLEKLFF. CDR3 nucleotide sequence: TGCGCCAGCAGCTTGACAGGACTAGAAAAACTGTTTTTT.

The V call is TRBV10-2, the J call TRBJ2-5, with a tentative D call TRBD2 (6 bases). The assigned J gene may be wrong: the sequence end matches TRBJ2-7 better. The CDR3 is made up of 13 amino acids. Germline V gene lookup returns CDR1 WSHSY and CDR2 SAAADI. The CDR3 loop is CASSERRAYEQYF. The CDR3 DNA follows: TGCGCCAGCAGTGAGCGGAGGGCCTACGAGCAGTACTTC.

The chain has TRBV27 and TRBJ1-2; D might be TRBD1 (5 bases). The CDR3 spans 17 residues. From germline, CDR1 is MNHEY and CDR2 SMNVEV (reference sequence). V dropped 1 base and J dropped 6 bases, with 21 bases sitting between them. CDR3: CASSLLWSAGGDHGYTF. The DNA for the CDR3 is TGTGCCAGCAGTTTATTATGGTCGGCCGGGGGTGACCATGGCTACACCTTC.

This rearrangement joins TRBV30 to TRBJ1-2; tentatively, D is TRBD1 (5 bases). This CDR3 is built from 13 residues. V lost 4 bases and J 6 bases, leaving 15 bases between the germline ends. Germline CDR1 reads GTSNPN; CDR2 reads SVGIG (reference sequence). CDR3 in amino acids: CAWKGDSPNGYTF. The DNA for the CDR3 is TGTGCCTGGAAGGGTGACAGCCCCAATGGCTACACCTTC.

The chain links TRBV30 to TRBJ1-5; tentatively, D is TRBD1 (5 bases). CDR1 and CDR2 (germline): GTSNPN, SVGIG (reference sequence). Trimming left V 7 bases short and J 4 bases short, with 20 bases between. The CDR3 totals 15 residues. This CDR3 is CASPTGRAGNQPQHF. The CDR3 DNA sequence: TGTGCCTCCCCAACTGGCCGGGCAGGGAATCAGCCCCAGCATTTT.

The chain uses TRBV7-2 and TRBJ2-6; D might be TRBD2 (5 bases). The CDR3 consists of 17 residues. The germline gives CDR1 SGHTA, CDR2 FQGNSA. Trimming took 1 base from V and 2 from J, leaving 12 bases between them. The CDR3 here is CASSLERSRTGANVLTF. CDR3 DNA sequence: TGTGCCAGCAGCTTAGAGCGGAGCCGCACTGGGGCCAACGTCCTGACTTTC.

This chain connects TRBV9 to TRBJ1-1; D unclear. CDR3 length equals 13 residues. CDR1 SGDLS and CDR2 YYNGEE come from the germline V gene. V was cut by 3 bases and J by 1 base, with 7 bases left in between. The CDR3 region is CASSDTPNTEAFF. The CDR3 DNA reads TGTGCCAGCAGCGATACACCGAACACTGAAGCTTTCTTT.

The chain couples TRBV10-3 to TRBJ1-2; possible D gene TRBD1, 6 bases. V was cut by 2 bases and J by 2 bases, with 6 bases left in between. The CDR3 loop spans 13 amino acids. Germline CDR1 and CDR2: ENHRY and SYGVKD. The DNA for the CDR3 is TGTGCCATCAGTGAGGGACAGAACTATGGCTACACCTTC. It encodes CAISEGQNYGYTF.

The chain is built from TRBV4-1 and TRBJ1-1; TRBD1 aligns across 9 bases. Germline CDR1 reads MGHRA; CDR2 reads YSYEKL. V was clipped by 0 bases and J by 9 bases; unmatched bases: 14. This CDR3 is 17 amino acids long. The CDR3 nucleotides read TGCGCCAGCAGCCAAGATCTGACAGGGGGTAAATGGTTGAAAGCTTTCTTT. Encoded protein: CASSQDLTGGKWLKAFF.

Here the CDR3 DNA reads TGCAGCGTTGGACAGGGGGCGAACTATGGCTACACCTTC. This codes for CSVGQGANYGYTF. The chain joins TRBV29-1 to TRBJ1-2; 10 nucleotides match TRBD1. Germline loops: CDR1 SQVTM, CDR2 ANQGSEA. J was trimmed by 2 bases and V by 4 bases; bases with no gene match: 1. The CDR3 loop spans 13 amino acids.

V gene TRBV10-1 combines with J gene TRBJ2-3; the D gene is possibly TRBD1 (7 bases). Germline loops: CDR1 WNHNN, CDR2 SYGVQD (reference sequence). V dropped 0 bases and J dropped 3 bases, with 13 bases sitting between them. The CDR3 is 16 amino acids. The CDR3 DNA follows: TGCGCCAGCAGTGAGTCTTCCAGGGGGGTGACAGATACGCAGTATTTT. This codes for CASSESSRGVTDTQYF.

The chain employs TRBV29-1 and TRBJ1-3; D is unresolved. With 6 bases removed from V and 0 bases from J, the gap between germline ends came to 9 bases. This CDR3 is 13 amino acids long. Germline V lookup: CDR1 SQVTM, CDR2 ANQGSEA. The CDR3 region is CSVRGSSGNTIYF. Here the CDR3 DNA reads TGCAGCGTCCGAGGGAGCTCTGGAAACACCATATATTTT.

The rearrangement joins TRBV27 to TRBJ1-2; D ambiguous. Germline-derived CDR1 and CDR2 are MNHEY and SMNVEV (reference sequence). The length of the CDR3 is 13 residues. Trimming shortened V by 5 bases and J by 4 bases, and 11 bases separated the two germline ends. The chain's CDR3 is CASSRDTTYGYTF. In DNA form, the CDR3 reads TGTGCCAGCAGTCGGGATACTACCTATGGCTACACCTTC.

With respect to this clone: At one boundary the junction diverges from the germline segment, which might be a read error. The gene calls are TRBV7-2 and TRBJ2-7; 12 bases map to TRBD2. This CDR3 has 15 amino acids. CDR1 is SGHTA and CDR2 is FQGNSA in the germline V gene. CDR3 in DNA: TGTGCCAGCAGCACCGCTAGCGGGAGGGCAGGGGAGCTGTACTTC. Protein sequence: CASSTASGRAGELYF.

This rearrangement joins TRBV18 to TRBJ2-2, with D maybe TRBD1 (5 bases). Germline CDR1 is KGHSH and CDR2 is LQKENI. Trimming stripped 3 bases from V and 6 bases from J, with 17 bases between. The CDR3 loop spans 16 amino acids. The CDR3 spells CASSPGPVKSSGELFF. The CDR3 nucleotides are TGTGCCAGCTCACCGGGGCCAGTTAAGTCCTCCGGGGAGCTGTTTTTT.

Written as DNA, the CDR3 is TGTGCCTGGATCCTTAGCGGAACCTCCAATGAGCAGTTCTTC. Its protein is CAWILSGTSNEQFF. This rearrangement joins TRBV30 to TRBJ2-1; D perhaps matches TRBD2 (6 bases). The CDR3 sequence is 14 residues long. Germline V lookup: CDR1 GTSNPN, CDR2 SVGIG (reference sequence). The V end lost 4 bases, the J end lost 6 bases, and 16 bases lay between the germline ends.

V gene TRBV7-8 combines with J gene TRBJ2-1; 9 bases line up with TRBD2. Trimming took 4 bases from V and 12 from J; bases not matched to a gene: 13. The germline CDR1 and CDR2 sequences are SGHVS and FQNEAQ. The CDR3 spans 15 residues. The CDR3 DNA sequence: TGTGCCAGCAGCTCAGGGGGAGCGGGAGGAAGCGTGCAGTTCTTC. As protein: CASSSGGAGGSVQFF.

This chain connects TRBV28 to TRBJ1-1; D perhaps matches TRBD1 (5 bases). The V end lost 3 bases, the J end lost 7 bases, and 12 bases lay between the germline ends. Germline assignment: CDR1 MDHEN and CDR2 SYDVKM. This CDR3 has 13 amino acids. The CDR3 coding sequence is TGTGCCAGCAGTTTGCAGGAAGGGGTTGAAGCTTTCTTT. This sequence encodes CASSLQEGVEAFF.

J is TRBJ2-3 and V is TRBV10-3; 9 nucleotides match TRBD1. V lost 4 bases, J lost 8 bases, and 7 bases stayed unmatched. The CDR3 spans 14 residues. Germline assignment: CDR1 ENHRY and CDR2 SYGVKD. The CDR3 DNA sequence: TGTGCCATCAGTGGAGGGACAGGGAGGGTTACGCAGTATTTT. Protein: CAISGGTGRVTQYF.

The chain joins TRBV5-1 to TRBJ2-1; TRBD2 might be the D (6 bases). Trimming pared 0 bases from V and 3 bases from J, leaving 7 bases between. The CDR3 runs 14 residues. The germline CDR1 and CDR2 sequences are SGHRS and YFSETQ. The CDR3 protein is CASSLGGDYNEQFF. CDR3 DNA sequence: TGCGCCAGCAGCTTGGGGGGGGACTACAATGAGCAGTTCTTC.

The chain joins TRBV7-6 to TRBJ2-7, with 7 positions matching TRBD1. Germline V gives CDR1 SGHVS, CDR2 FNYEAQ. V shed 3 bases, J shed 6 bases, and the junction held 8 bases outside the gene matches. The CDR3 spans 14 residues. Written as DNA, the CDR3 is TGTGCCAGCAGCTTTTACAGGGGTGCAGGCGAGCAGTACTTC. Translation gives CASSFYRGAGEQYF.